This is a list of T cell receptor beta chains from one sample in a study of OX40 agonist ivuxolimab in advanced cancers. Sequenced by immunoSEQ multiplex PCR; TCRdb stores in-frame clones only, minus some. In the table there are about 67,000 clones, over 65% of which are singletons. This material consisted of CD4+ or CD8+ T cells sorted from blood, taken in a trial of the OX40 agonist ivuxolimab. Receptors were obtained from an adult with an advanced solid tumor such as melanoma, head and neck, liver or kidney cancer. Both conserved end residues are part of each CDR3. D genes are given only for firm matches. Clone size is stated in some rows and not others, as once, few, many or a class when expanded.

.,TRBJ2-3,TRBV11-1,.,16,CASSLGRLGGTDTQYF,TGTGCCAGCAGCTTAGGGCGCCTGGGGGGCACAGATACGCAGTATTTT
.,TRBJ1-5,TRBV19,.,17,CASSIPTAMYGGQPQHF,TGTGCCAGTAGTATACCGACAGCAATGTACGGGGGTCAGCCCCAGCATTTT
.,TRBJ2-5,TRBV2,.,13,CASEGLEQETQYF,TGTGCCAGCGAAGGACTGGAACAAGAGACCCAGTACTTC
.,TRBJ2-3,TRBV11-2,.,12,CASSLVPDTQYF,TGTGCCAGCAGCTTAGTTCCAGATACGCAGTATTTT
once,TRBJ1-1,TRBV15,.,14,CATSRERRALEAFF,TGTGCCACCAGCAGAGAGAGGCGAGCCCTTGAAGCTTTCTTT
.,TRBJ1-5,TRBV10-3,.,13,CAISGGTNQPQHF,TGTGCCATCAGTGGGGGAACGAATCAGCCCCAGCATTTT
once,TRBJ1-1,TRBV29-1,.,11,CSGRGNTEAFF,TGCAGCGGTCGGGGAAACACTGAAGCTTTCTTT
.,TRBJ1-2,TRBV7-9,TRBD1,14,CASSLGQGVAGYTF,TGTGCCAGCAGCCTAGGACAGGGTGTCGCCGGCTACACCTTC
.,TRBJ2-1,TRBV5-1,.,16,CASSLGHGGPYNEQFF,TGCGCCAGCAGCTTGGGACACGGGGGCCCCTACAATGAGCAGTTCTTC
medium-sized,TRBJ1-6,TRBV19,TRBD1,17,CASSIQGASLGNSPLHF,TGTGCCAGTAGTATTCAGGGGGCGTCTTTGGGTAATTCACCCCTCCACTTT
.,TRBJ2-3,TRBV10-3,.,15,CAINGGLSDTDTQYF,TGTGCCATCAACGGGGGGCTATCGGACACAGATACGCAGTATTTT
.,TRBJ2-7,TRBV4-3,.,16,CASSQEVGTFYYEQYF,TGCGCCAGCAGCCAAGAGGTAGGGACTTTTTACTACGAGCAGTACTTC
.,TRBJ1-3,TRBV19,.,14,CASISGQGGNTIYF,TGTGCCAGTATCTCCGGCCAGGGGGGAAACACCATATATTTT
.,TRBJ1-4,TRBV6-6,TRBD1,15,CASSYLQGANEKLFF,TGTGCCAGCAGTTACTTACAGGGGGCTAATGAAAAACTGTTTTTT
.,TRBJ1-1,TRBV25-1,.,15,CASSEYGGRVTEAFF,TGTGCCAGCAGTGAATATGGGGGGCGGGTCACTGAAGCTTTCTTT
few,TRBJ1-2,TRBV9,.,14,CASSATLGNYGYTF,TGTGCCAGCAGCGCCACCCTAGGGAACTATGGCTACACCTTC
.,TRBJ2-2,TRBV4-3,.,17,CASSRGAATGFTGELFF,TGCGCCAGCAGCCGGGGGGCCGCGACAGGATTCACCGGGGAGCTGTTTTTT
.,TRBJ2-6,TRBV7-9,.,15,CASSSGLSGANVLTF,TGTGCCAGCAGCTCTGGTCTCTCTGGGGCCAACGTCCTGACTTTC
.,TRBJ2-6,TRBV29-1,.,13,CSVASGGANVLTF,TGCAGCGTTGCCTCTGGAGGGGCCAACGTCCTGACTTTC
.,TRBJ2-6,TRBV5-1,.,16,CASQGIPGFGANVLTF,TGCGCCAGCCAGGGTATACCAGGGTTTGGGGCCAACGTCCTGACTTTC
.,TRBJ2-7,TRBV18,.,13,CASSAGAGYEQYF,TGTGCCAGCTCAGCAGGGGCAGGTTACGAGCAGTACTTC
.,TRBJ1-6,TRBV2,.,12,CASSDEPSPLHF,TGTGCCAGCAGTGATGAACCTTCACCCCTCCACTTT
.,TRBJ1-4,TRBV6-6,TRBD1,16,CASDRGLAVHGEKLFF,TGTGCCAGCGATAGGGGGCTGGCAGTACACGGGGAAAAACTGTTTTTT
.,TRBJ2-3,TRBV12-5,.,11,CASGGGDTQYF,TGTGCTAGTGGTGGGGGGGATACGCAGTATTTT
.,TRBJ1-1,TRBV11-3,.,14,CASSYLQGITEAFF,TGTGCCAGCAGCTACCTACAGGGAATCACTGAAGCTTTCTTT
.,TRBJ2-1,TRBV6-6,.,15,CASTKPGSSYNEQFF,TGTGCCAGCACCAAACCGGGAAGCTCCTACAATGAGCAGTTCTTC
few,TRBJ1-2,TRBV10-3,.,13,CATSRSGADGYTF,TGTGCCACAAGCAGGTCAGGGGCTGATGGCTACACCTTC
once,TRBJ2-3,TRBV7-9,.,13,CASSLGSTDTQYF,TGTGCCAGCAGCTTAGGTTCCACAGATACGCAGTATTTT
once,TRBJ2-3,TRBV5-8,TRBD1,14,CASSFDRGSDTQYF,TGTGCCAGCAGCTTCGACAGGGGATCAGATACGCAGTATTTT
.,TRBJ2-1,TRBV10-1,.,15,CASSEIRQSYNEQFF,TGCGCCAGCAGTGAAATTAGGCAGTCCTACAATGAGCAGTTCTTC
once,TRBJ1-2,TRBV6-5,.,13,CASSSQGDYGYTF,TGTGCCAGCAGTTCCCAGGGTGACTATGGCTACACCTTC
.,TRBJ2-6,TRBV7-3,.,12,CASGSGANVLTF,TGTGCCAGCGGATCTGGGGCCAACGTCCTGACTTTC
.,TRBJ2-3,TRBV5-6,.,15,CASSLLGQSTDTQYF,TGTGCCAGCAGCTTGCTCGGACAAAGCACAGATACGCAGTATTTT
.,TRBJ2-2,TRBV6-1,.,14,CASSVLGGTGELFF,TGTGCCAGCAGTGTACTAGGGGGGACCGGGGAGCTGTTTTTT
.,TRBJ2-7,TRBV19,TRBD1,14,CASTPGTGSREQYF,TGTGCCAGTACTCCCGGGACAGGGTCTAGGGAGCAGTACTTC
.,TRBJ2-5,TRBV15,.,17,CATSRGGTGEGYETQYF,TGTGCCACCAGCAGAGGGGGCACAGGGGAGGGGTACGAGACCCAGTACTTC
.,TRBJ1-2,TRBV6-5,.,13,CASSYQGVYGYTF,TGTGCCAGCAGTTACCAGGGAGTCTATGGCTACACCTTC
few,TRBJ2-7,TRBV4-3,.,13,CASSQELPYEQYF,TGCGCCAGCAGCCAAGAGTTGCCGTACGAGCAGTACTTC
few,TRBJ1-2,TRBV25-1,.,14,CASSPIGGAGGYTF,TGTGCCAGCAGTCCAATCGGGGGGGCTGGTGGCTACACCTTC
once,TRBJ1-2,TRBV4-3,TRBD1,17,CASSQERTGGFNYGYTF,TGCGCCAGCAGCCAAGAAAGGACAGGGGGCTTTAACTATGGCTACACCTTC